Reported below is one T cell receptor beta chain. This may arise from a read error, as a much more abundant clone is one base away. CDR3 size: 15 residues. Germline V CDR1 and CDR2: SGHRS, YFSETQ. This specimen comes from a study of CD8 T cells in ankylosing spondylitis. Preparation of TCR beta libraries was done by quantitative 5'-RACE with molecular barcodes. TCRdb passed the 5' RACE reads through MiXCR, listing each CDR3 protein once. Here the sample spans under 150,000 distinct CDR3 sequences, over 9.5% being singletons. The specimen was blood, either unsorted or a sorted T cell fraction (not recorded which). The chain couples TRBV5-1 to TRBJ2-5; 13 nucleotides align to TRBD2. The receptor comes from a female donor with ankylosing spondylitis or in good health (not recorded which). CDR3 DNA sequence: TGCGCCAGCAGCTTCCGACTAGCGGGAGGCGAGACCCAGTCCTTC. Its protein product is CASSFRLAGGETQSF.